Described below is a single T cell receptor beta chain sequence and its context. This entry belongs to a study of blood T cell repertoires in COVID-19. Germline CDR1 reads SGHTA; CDR2 reads FQGNSA. The CDR3 extends over 14 amino acids. V was cut by 5 bases and J by 0 bases, with 7 bases left in between. Using immunoSEQ multiplex PCR, the repertoire was profiled, and TCRdb retains in-frame clones only, with some absent. Among about 52,000 clones listed, 81% were seen once. This clonotype was obtained from an elderly woman with COVID-19, enrolled during active disease. This rearrangement joins TRBV7-2 to TRBJ2-2; D is unresolved. The specimen was peripheral blood. This CDR3 is CASSTHTNTGELFF. The DNA of the CDR3 is TGTGCCAGCAGCACCCACACGAACACCGGGGAGCTGTTTTTT.